Sequencing of this T cell receptor beta chain was carried out in a study of shared clonotypes between healthy human individuals. The V and J ends lost 7 bases and 5 bases respectively, with 14 bases between them. Germline V gene sequence: CDR1 MDHEN, CDR2 SYDVKM. The CDR3 covers 13 residues. Healthy HIV-negative adults with no recent acute infections or vaccinations were recruited as donors. Nashville, Tennessee was home to all donors, who were Caucasian adults. Method: immunoSEQ multiplex PCR; TCRdb's copy keeps in-frame clones and lacks some. The sample includes about 96,000 clones, around 43% of them seen just once.

This chain connects TRBV28 to TRBJ1-1; D unclear. The sequencing sample was made of PBMCs. This TCR was sampled from a middle-aged woman in good health. Some clones in this sample may be carry-over from other donors' samples. The CDR3 reads CASKIGGRTEAFF. CDR3 nucleotide sequence: TGTGCCAGCAAAATCGGCGGGCGGACTGAAGCTTTCTTT.